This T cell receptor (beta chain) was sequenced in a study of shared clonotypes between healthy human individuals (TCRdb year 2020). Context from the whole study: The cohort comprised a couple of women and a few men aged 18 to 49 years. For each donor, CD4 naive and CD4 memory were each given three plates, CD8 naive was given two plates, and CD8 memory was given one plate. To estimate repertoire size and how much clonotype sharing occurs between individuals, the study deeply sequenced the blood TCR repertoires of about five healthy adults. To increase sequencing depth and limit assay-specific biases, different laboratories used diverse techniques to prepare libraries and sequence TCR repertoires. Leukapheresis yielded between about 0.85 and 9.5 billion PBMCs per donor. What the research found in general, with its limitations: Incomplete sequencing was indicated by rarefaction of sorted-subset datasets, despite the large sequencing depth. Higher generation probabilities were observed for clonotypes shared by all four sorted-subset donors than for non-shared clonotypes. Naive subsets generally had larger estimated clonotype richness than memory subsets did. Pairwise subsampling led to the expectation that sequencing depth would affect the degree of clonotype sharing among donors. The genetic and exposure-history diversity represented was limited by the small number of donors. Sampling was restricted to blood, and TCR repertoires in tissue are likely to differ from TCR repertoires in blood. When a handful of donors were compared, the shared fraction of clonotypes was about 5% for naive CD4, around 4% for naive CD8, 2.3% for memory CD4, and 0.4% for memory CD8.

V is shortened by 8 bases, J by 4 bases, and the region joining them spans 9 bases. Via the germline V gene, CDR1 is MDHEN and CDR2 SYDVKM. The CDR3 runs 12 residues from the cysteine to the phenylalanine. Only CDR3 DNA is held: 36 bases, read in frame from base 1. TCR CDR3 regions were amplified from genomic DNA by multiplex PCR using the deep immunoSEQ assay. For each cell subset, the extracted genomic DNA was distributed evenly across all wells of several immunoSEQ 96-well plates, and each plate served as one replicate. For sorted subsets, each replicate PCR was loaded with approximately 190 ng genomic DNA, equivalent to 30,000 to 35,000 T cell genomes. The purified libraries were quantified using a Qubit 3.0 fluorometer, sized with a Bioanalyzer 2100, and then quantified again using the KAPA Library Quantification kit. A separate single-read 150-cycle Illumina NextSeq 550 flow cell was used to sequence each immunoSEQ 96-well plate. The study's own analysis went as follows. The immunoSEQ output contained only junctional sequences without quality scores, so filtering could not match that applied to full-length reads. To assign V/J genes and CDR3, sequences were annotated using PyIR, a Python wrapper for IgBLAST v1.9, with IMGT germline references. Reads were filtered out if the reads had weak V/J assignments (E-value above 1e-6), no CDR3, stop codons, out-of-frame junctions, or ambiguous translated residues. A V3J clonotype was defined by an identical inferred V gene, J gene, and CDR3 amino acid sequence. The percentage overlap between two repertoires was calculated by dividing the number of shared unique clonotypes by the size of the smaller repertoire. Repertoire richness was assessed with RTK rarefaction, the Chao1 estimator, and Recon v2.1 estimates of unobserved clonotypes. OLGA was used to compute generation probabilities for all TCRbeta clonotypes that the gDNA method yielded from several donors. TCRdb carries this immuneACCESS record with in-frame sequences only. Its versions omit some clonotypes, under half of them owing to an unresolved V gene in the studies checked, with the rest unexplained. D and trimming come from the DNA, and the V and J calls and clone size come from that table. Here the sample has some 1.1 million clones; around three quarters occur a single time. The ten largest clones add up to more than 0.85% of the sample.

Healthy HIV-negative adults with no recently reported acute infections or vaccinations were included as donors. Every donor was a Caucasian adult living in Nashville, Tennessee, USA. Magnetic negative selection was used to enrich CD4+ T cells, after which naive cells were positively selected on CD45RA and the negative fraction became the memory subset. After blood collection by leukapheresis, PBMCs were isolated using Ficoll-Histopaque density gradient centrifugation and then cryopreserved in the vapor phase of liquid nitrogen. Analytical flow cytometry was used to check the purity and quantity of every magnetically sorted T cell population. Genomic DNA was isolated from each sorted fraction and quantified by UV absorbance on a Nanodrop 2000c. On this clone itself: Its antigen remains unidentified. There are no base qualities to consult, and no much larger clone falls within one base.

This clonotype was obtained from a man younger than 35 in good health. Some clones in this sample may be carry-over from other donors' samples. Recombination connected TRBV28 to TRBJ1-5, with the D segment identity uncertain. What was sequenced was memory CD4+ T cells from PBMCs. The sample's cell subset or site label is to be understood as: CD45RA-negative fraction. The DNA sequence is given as TGTGCCAGCGGAACGTGGAATCAGCCCCAGCATTTT. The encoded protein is CASGTWNQPQHF.